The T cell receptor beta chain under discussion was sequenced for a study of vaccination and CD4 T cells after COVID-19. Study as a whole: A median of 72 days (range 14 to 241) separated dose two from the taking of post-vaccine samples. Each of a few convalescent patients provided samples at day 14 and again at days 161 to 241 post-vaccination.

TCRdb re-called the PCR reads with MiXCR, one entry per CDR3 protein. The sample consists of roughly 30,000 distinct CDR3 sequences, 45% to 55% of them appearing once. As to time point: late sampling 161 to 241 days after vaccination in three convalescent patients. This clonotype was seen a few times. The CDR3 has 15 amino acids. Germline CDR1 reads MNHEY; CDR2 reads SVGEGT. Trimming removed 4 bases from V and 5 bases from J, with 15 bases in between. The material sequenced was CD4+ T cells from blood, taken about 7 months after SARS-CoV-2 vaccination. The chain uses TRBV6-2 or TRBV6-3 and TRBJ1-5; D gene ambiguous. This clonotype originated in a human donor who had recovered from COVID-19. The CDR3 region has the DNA TGTGCCAGCAGTTCTACGAGGGTGCTGGATCAGCCCCAGCATTTT. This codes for CASSSTRVLDQPQHF.